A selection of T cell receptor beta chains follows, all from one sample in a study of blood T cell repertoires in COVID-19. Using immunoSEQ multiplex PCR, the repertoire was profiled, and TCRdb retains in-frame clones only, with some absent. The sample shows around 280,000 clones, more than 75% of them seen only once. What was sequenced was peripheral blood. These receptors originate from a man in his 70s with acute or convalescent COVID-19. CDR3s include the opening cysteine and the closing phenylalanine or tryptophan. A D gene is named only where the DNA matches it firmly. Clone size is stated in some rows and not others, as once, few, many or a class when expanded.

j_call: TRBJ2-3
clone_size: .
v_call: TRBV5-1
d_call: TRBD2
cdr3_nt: TGCGCCAGCAGCTTGGCAAGGACTAGCAGACCCACAGATACGCAGTATTTT
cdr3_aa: CASSLARTSRPTDTQYF

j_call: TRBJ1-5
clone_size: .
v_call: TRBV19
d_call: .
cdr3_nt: TGTGCCAGTAGTCCGCGACAGGATAGCAATCAGCCCCAGCATTTT
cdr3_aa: CASSPRQDSNQPQHF

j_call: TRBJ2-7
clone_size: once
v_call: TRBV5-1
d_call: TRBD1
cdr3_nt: TGCGCCAGCAGCGCTGGGACAGCGAATTACGAGCAGTACTTC
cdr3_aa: CASSAGTANYEQYF

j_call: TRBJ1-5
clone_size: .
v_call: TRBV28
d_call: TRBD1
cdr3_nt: TGTGCCAGCAATATCTTACCGGGACAGGGGACCCAGCCCCAGCATTTT
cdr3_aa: CASNILPGQGTQPQHF

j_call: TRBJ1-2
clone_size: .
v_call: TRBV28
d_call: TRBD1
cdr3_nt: TGTGCCAGCAGTTCATCTGGACAGGCGTACATGAGCTACACCTTC
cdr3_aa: CASSSSGQAYMSYTF

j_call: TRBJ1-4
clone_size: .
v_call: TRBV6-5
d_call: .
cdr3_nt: TGTGCCAGCAGCAACCCCAGTTTACGAGGAAAACTGTTTTTT
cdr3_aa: CASSNPSLRGKLFF

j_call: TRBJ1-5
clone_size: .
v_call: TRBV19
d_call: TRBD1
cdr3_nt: TGTGCCAGTAGTACATCAGGGGGCAAAGCCAATCAGCCCCAGCATTTT
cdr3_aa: CASSTSGGKANQPQHF

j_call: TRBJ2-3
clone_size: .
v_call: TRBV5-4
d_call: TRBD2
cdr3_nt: TGTGCCAGCAGCTTGGGCACTAGCGGGATGGTCGGTAGCACAGATACGCAGTATTTT
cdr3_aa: CASSLGTSGMVGSTDTQYF

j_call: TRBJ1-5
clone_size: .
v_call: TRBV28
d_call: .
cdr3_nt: TGTGCCAGCAGTCCCCTAGGGGCAGACAAGAATCAGCCCCAGCATTTT
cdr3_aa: CASSPLGADKNQPQHF

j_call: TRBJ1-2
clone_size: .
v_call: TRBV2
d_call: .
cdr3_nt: TGTGCCAGCAGTGAACGGGTTGACTATGGCTACACCTTC
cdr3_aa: CASSERVDYGYTF

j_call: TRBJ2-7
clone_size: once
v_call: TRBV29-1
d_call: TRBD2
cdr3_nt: TGCAGCGTTGAAATTACTAGCGGGGCACGGGAGCAGTACTTC
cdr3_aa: CSVEITSGAREQYF

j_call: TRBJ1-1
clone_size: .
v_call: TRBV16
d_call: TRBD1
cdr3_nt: TGTGCCAGCAGCCAGATGGGACAGTTGAACACTGAAGCTTTCTTT
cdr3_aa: CASSQMGQLNTEAFF

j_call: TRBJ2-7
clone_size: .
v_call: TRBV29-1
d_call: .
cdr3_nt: TGCAGCGTTGTCGCGTCAGCGTTAAGATGGGACGAGCAGTACTTC
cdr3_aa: CSVVASALRWDEQYF

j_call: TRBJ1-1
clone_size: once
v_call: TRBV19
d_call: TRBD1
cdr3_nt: TGTGCCAGTAGTATAAGGACAGGGAATGAAGCTTTCTTT
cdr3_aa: CASSIRTGNEAFF

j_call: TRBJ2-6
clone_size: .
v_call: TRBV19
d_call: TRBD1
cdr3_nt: TGTGCCAGTAGTAACCCCAGGGGGCGCATTGCTGGGGCCAACGTCCTGACTTTC
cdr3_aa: CASSNPRGRIAGANVLTF

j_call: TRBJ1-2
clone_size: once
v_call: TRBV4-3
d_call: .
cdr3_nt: TGCGCCAGCAGCCAAAGGAGCCTCGCGGAAGGAGGCTACACCTTC
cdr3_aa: CASSQRSLAEGGYTF

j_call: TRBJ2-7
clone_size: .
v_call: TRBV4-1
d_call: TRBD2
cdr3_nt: TGCGCCAGCAGCCTAGGGACTAGCGGCCTTTACGAGCAGTACTTC
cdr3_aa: CASSLGTSGLYEQYF

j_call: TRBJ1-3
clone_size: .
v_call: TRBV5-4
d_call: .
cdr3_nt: TGTGCCAGCAGCTTGGCACCCAGGCATCCCTCTGGAAACACCATATATTTT
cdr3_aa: CASSLAPRHPSGNTIYF

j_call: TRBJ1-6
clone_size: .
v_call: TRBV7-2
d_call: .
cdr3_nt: TGTGCCAGCAGCTTAAATCTAGATTCACCCCTCCACTTT
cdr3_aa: CASSLNLDSPLHF

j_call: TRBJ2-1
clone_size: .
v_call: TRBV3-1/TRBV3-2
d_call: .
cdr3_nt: TGTGCCAGCAGCCAAGTCACCTTACGGGGCAATGAGCAGTTCTTC
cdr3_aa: CASSQVTLRGNEQFF

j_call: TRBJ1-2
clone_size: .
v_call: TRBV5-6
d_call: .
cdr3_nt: TGTGCCAGCAGCTTGGTCGCGGTCTCCTATGGCTACACCTTC
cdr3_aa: CASSLVAVSYGYTF

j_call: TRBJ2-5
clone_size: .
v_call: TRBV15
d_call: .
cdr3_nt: TGTGCCACCAGCAGAGATTGGGGGGAAGAGACCCAGTACTTC
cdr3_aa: CATSRDWGEETQYF

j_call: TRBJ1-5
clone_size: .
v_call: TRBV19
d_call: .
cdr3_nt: TGTGCCAGTACCGATATCGGTGCTAGCAATCAGCCCCAGCATTTT
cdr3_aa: CASTDIGASNQPQHF

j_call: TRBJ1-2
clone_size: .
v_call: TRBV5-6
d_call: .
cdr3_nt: TGTGCCAGCCACCCCACAGGGTGGGATGGCTACACCTTC
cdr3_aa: CASHPTGWDGYTF

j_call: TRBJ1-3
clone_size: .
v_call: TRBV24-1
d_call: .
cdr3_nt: TGTGCCACCAGTGACGGGGACTGGAGCTCTGGAAACACCATATATTTT
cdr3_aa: CATSDGDWSSGNTIYF

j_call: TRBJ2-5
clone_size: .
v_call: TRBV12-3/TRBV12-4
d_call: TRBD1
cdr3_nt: TGTGCCAGTAGACAGGGAGCGCAAGAGACCCAGTACTTC
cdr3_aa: CASRQGAQETQYF